This T cell receptor (beta chain) is from a study of beta chain features in type 1 diabetes. Study results and caveats: Researchers could not determine here whether HLA type influences TCRB rearrangement. Relative to healthy donors, patients appeared to have naive, central memory and Treg TCRB repertoires that were more similar. VDJ junctions from patients with type 1 diabetes contained fewer insertions and more deletions. There was a moderate but significant shortening of TCRB CDR3s in all four CD4+ subsets of Type 1 diabetes patients.

Germline CDR1 and CDR2: ENHRY and SYGVKD. This CDR3 comprises 12 residues. V was trimmed by 6 bases and J by 5 bases, leaving 10 bases between them. cDNA synthesis used the whole RNA isolate, giving expressed TCRB sequences. Sequenced by immunoSEQ multiplex PCR; TCRdb stores in-frame clones only, minus some. This table has around 500,000 clones, roughly 11% appearing once. This clone appeared many times. The antigen is undetermined. The receptor was derived from a young woman in good health. The gene calls are TRBV10-3 and TRBJ2-5; D is unclear. The sample was naive CD4+ T cells from blood. CDR3 loop: CAISGSEETQYF. The CDR3, as DNA: TGTGCCATCAGCGGTTCCGAGGAGACCCAGTACTTC.